This record looks at one T cell receptor beta chain sequence and its context. The sample belongs to a study of tumor and adjacent non-tumor tissue in lung cancer. This sample's RNA came from whole unsorted tissue. A modified ARM-PCR protocol with three rounds of nested PCR amplified TCRbeta. MiXCR was run by TCRdb on the multiplex PCR reads, yielding one entry per CDR3 protein. This sample has about 110,000 distinct CDR3 sequences; roughly 80% occur once, and the top ten carry about 39%. Sequenced input: lung tumor tissue. The TCR originated in a woman aged 55-69 years with non-small cell lung cancer.

CDR3 sequence: CANHPGPRREQYF. The CDR3 nucleotides read TGTGCCAACCATCCGGGGCCCAGACGGGAGCAGTACTTC. This chain links TRBV28 with TRBJ2-7; D tentatively fits TRBD1 or TRBD2 (5 bases each). This CDR3 comprises 13 residues. Germline V gives CDR1 MDHEN, CDR2 SYDVKM. V shed 10 bases and J shed 7 bases, with 20 bases lying between them.